Shown below are 28 T cell receptor beta chains from a single sample sequenced in a study of T cells in localized non-small cell lung cancer (dated by TCRdb to between 2020 and 2021). Library preparation employed the immunoSEQ multiplex PCR assay. The immuneACCESS repertoire file appears here via TCRdb, limited to in-frame rearrangements. These files lack a portion of the clones; in checked studies, under half of the deficit traces to unresolved V genes, and the cause of the others is not known. The sample data list roughly 2,200 clones, and 23% of these were observed just once. Of the sample, about 8% falls within the top ten clones. The specimen comprised lung tumor tissue, sampled before any cancer treatment. These receptors were taken from a man between 40 and 70 years old with stage III lung adenocarcinoma.

By proportion, this clone is medium-sized. The chain joins TRBV11-3 to TRBJ2-6; D is ambiguous. The CDR3 is made up of 17 amino acids. Germline V gene sequence: CDR1 SGHNT, CDR2 YENEEA. V was clipped by 3 bases and J by 0 bases, with 12 bases between them. Here the CDR3 reads CASSLYQVTSGANVLTF. The CDR3, as DNA: TGTGCCAGCAGCTTGTACCAGGTCACCTCTGGGGCCAACGTCCTGACTTTC.

This clone was observed a single time. V is TRBV30 and J is TRBJ1-5; D is unclear. Trimming took 1 base from V and 4 from J, leaving 8 bases between them. Germline assignment: CDR1 GTSNPN and CDR2 SVGIG (reference sequence). The CDR3 length is 13 residues. CDR3 sequence reads: CAWSDGRNQPQHF. CDR3 DNA sequence: TGTGCCTGGAGTGATGGGAGAAATCAGCCCCAGCATTTT.

This clone was detected only a few times. The chain combines TRBV19 with TRBJ1-1, with 9 nucleotides matching TRBD1. V was clipped by 5 bases and J by 9 bases; unmatched bases: 7. The CDR3 is 13 amino acids. Per the germline V gene, CDR1 is LNHDA and CDR2 is SQIVND (reference sequence). CDR3 residues: CASSQTGTGKAFF. CDR3 DNA: TGTGCCAGTAGTCAAACCGGGACAGGGAAAGCTTTCTTT.

This clone was recorded a few times. The J gene is TRBJ1-6, the V gene TRBV15, with D perhaps TRBD1 (5 bases). The CDR3 sequence is 15 residues long. Deletions cut 1 base from V and 1 base from J, with 5 bases between. Germline V gene sequence: CDR1 LNHNV, CDR2 YYDKDF (reference sequence). CDR3 coding DNA: TGTGCCACCAGCAGAGGGGGGTCCTATAATTCACCCCTCCACTTT. This encodes CATSRGGSYNSPLHF.

This clone was detected only a few times. The chain joins TRBV7-6 to TRBJ2-2; 9 nucleotides agree with TRBD1. CDR3 length: 16 amino acids. With 6 bases clipped from V and 6 bases from J, the junction kept 11 bases outside the gene matches. Germline V gene data show CDR1 as SGHVS and CDR2 as FNYEAQ. The chain's CDR3 is CASRSLGTGRSGELFF. The CDR3 DNA reads TGTGCCAGCAGATCATTAGGGACAGGGCGGTCCGGGGAGCTGTTTTTT.

In its sample, this clone ranks as medium-sized (0.01 to 0.1%). The genes are TRBV11-3 and TRBJ2-5, with TRBD2 matching over 9 bases. V trimming: 3 bases; J trimming: 5 bases; junction bases outside the gene matches: 13. The CDR3 is 17 amino acids. Germline CDR1 is SGHNT and CDR2 is YENEEA. The CDR3 reads CASSLWASGVASETQYF. For the CDR3, the DNA is TGTGCCAGCAGCTTGTGGGCTAGCGGGGTGGCGTCGGAGACCCAGTACTTC.

V gene TRBV9 combines with J gene TRBJ1-1; D gene unclear. CDR1 is SGDLS and CDR2 is YYNGEE in the germline V gene. V lost 4 bases and J lost 3, with 13 bases in between. The CDR3 has 14 amino acids. The CDR3, as DNA: TGTGCCAGCAGCCCCGCACTCCGGGACACTGAAGCTTTCTTT. Its protein product is CASSPALRDTEAFF.

The V gene is TRBV19, the J gene TRBJ2-2; 11 bases fit TRBD1. In germline, CDR1 is LNHDA, CDR2 SQIVND (reference sequence). V shed 5 bases, J shed 5 bases, and the junction held 7 bases outside the gene matches. This CDR3 has 16 residues. The CDR3 DNA sequence: TGTGCCAGTAGTCGCGGACAGGGGGCAGGAACCGGGGAGCTGTTTTTT. Translation: CASSRGQGAGTGELFF.

This chain connects TRBV19 to TRBJ2-5; 12 positions agree with TRBD2. Germline V gene sequence: CDR1 LNHDA, CDR2 SQIVND (reference sequence). The J segment lost 1 base and the V segment lost 1 base, leaving 7 bases of the junction unmatched. The CDR3 has 18 amino acids. In DNA, the CDR3 is TGTGCCAGTAGTATAGTTTTTCGGGGACTAGCGGGCCAAGAGACCCAGTACTTC. It specifies CASSIVFRGLAGQETQYF.

This clone appeared a single time. The DNA of the CDR3 is TGTGCCAGTAGAGGCGTGGGCGGGGGTCCCAACAATGAGCAGTTCTTC. It is translated as CASRGVGGGPNNEQFF. The rearrangement uses TRBV19 and TRBJ2-1, with 7 bases lining up with TRBD2. The ends lost 6 bases at V and 5 bases at J; junction bases unmatched: 13. Germline V CDR1 and CDR2: LNHDA, SQIVND (reference sequence). The length of the CDR3 is 16 residues.

The J gene is TRBJ1-2, the V gene TRBV11-3; D is possibly TRBD1 (5 bases). Per the germline V gene, CDR1 is SGHNT and CDR2 is YENEEA. V was pared by 5 bases and J by 6 bases, with 22 bases between. The CDR3 spans 16 residues. CDR3 coding DNA: TGTGCCAGCAGCCTACAAACGACAGCCTATAATGATGGCTACACCTTC. This encodes CASSLQTTAYNDGYTF.

This sequence joins TRBV9 and TRBJ2-1; 9 bases are a match to TRBD2. Germline V lookup: CDR1 SGDLS, CDR2 YYNGEE. The V and J ends lost 3 bases and 7 bases, in that order; junction bases with no gene match: 8. This CDR3 is 15 amino acids long. The CDR3 loop reads CASSGGGGVENEQFF. CDR3 DNA sequence: TGTGCCAGCAGCGGGGGCGGGGGGGTGGAGAATGAGCAGTTCTTC.

The rearrangement links TRBV19 to TRBJ1-5, with D possibly being TRBD1 (6 bases). CDR1 is LNHDA and CDR2 is SQIVND in the germline V gene (reference sequence). The V end lost 2 bases, the J end lost 4 bases, and 12 bases lay between the germline ends. CDR3 length equals 15 residues. CDR3 DNA sequence: TGTGCCAGTAGTATAACGAGGGGGGGAAATCAGCCCCAGCATTTT. This encodes CASSITRGGNQPQHF.

V usage is TRBV19 and J usage is TRBJ2-3; D remains ambiguous. CDR3 length: 14 amino acids. Germline values: CDR1 LNHDA, CDR2 SQIVND (reference sequence). Trimming pared 3 bases from V and 2 bases from J, leaving 9 bases between. The CDR3 reads CASSIPPHTDTQYF. In DNA, the CDR3 is TGTGCCAGTAGTATCCCCCCCCACACAGATACGCAGTATTTT.

The chain employs TRBV18 and TRBJ2-1; 10 nucleotides line up with TRBD2. The V segment lost 0 bases and the J segment 9 bases; nucleotides outside the gene matches: 11. The CDR3 covers 17 residues. Germline CDR1 is KGHSH and CDR2 is LQKENI. CDR3 DNA sequence: TGTGCCAGCTCACCACCAGGCTCTAGCGGGGGACGGAGTGAGCAGTTCTTC. Translating gives CASSPPGSSGGRSEQFF.

The chain employs TRBV5-1 and TRBJ2-1; 11 bases match TRBD2. The CDR3 is made up of 16 amino acids. V lost 1 base and J lost 7; bases outside the gene matches: 7. Germline loops: CDR1 SGHRS, CDR2 YFSETQ. DNA of the CDR3: TGCGCCAGCAGCTTGTCTCTAGCGGGGGGTGGTAATGAGCAGTTCTTC. It yields the protein CASSLSLAGGGNEQFF.

By sample share, this clone is large. The rearrangement uses TRBV28 and TRBJ1-1; TRBD1 agrees at 9 bases. Trimming cost V 3 bases and J 5 bases; bases outside gene matches: 4. The CDR3 is 14 residues long. The germline gives CDR1 MDHEN, CDR2 SYDVKM. In nucleotides, the CDR3 is TGTGCCAGCAGTTTGACAGGGGGTGGGACTGAAGCTTTCTTT. This gives the protein CASSLTGGGTEAFF.

This sequence joins TRBV11-3 and TRBJ2-5; D is perhaps TRBD1 (5 bases). Germline V gene sequence: CDR1 SGHNT, CDR2 YENEEA. The length of the CDR3 is 16 residues. Trimming removed 3 bases from V and 4 bases from J, with 18 bases in between. The CDR3, as DNA: TGTGCCAGCAGCTTGGTTGGCTTCTGGGGCGGAGAGACCCAGTACTTC. Translation gives CASSLVGFWGGETQYF.

This rearrangement joins TRBV11-3 to TRBJ1-6; D gene unclear. Trimming stripped 2 bases from V and 8 bases from J, with 13 bases between. The CDR3 is 15 amino acids. The V gene's germline CDR1 is SGHNT and CDR2 YENEEA. The CDR3 loop is CASSLTNPLHSPLHF. DNA for the CDR3: TGTGCCAGCAGCTTAACAAACCCCCTCCATTCACCCCTCCACTTT.

The rearrangement links TRBV5-1 to TRBJ2-1; TRBD2 agrees at 12 bases. The germline V gene encodes CDR1 SGHRS and CDR2 YFSETQ. The CDR3 loop spans 15 amino acids. V gave up 4 bases and J gave up 5 bases; unmatched junction bases: 4. In nucleotides, the CDR3 is TGCGCCAGCAGCATAACTAGCGGGAGGAACAATGAGCAGTTCTTC. Translated: CASSITSGRNNEQFF.

J is TRBJ2-3 and V is TRBV18, with TRBD1 identical over 7 bases. Germline values: CDR1 KGHSH, CDR2 LQKENI. V lost 2 bases, J lost 4 bases, and 9 bases stayed unmatched. This CDR3 spans 16 amino acids. CDR3 sequence: CASSPSLQGRADTQYF. In nucleotides, the CDR3 is TGTGCCAGCTCACCAAGTCTACAGGGGAGAGCAGATACGCAGTATTTT.

The rearrangement links TRBV30 to TRBJ2-3; tentative D call: TRBD1 (5 bases). Germline lookup yields CDR1 GTSNPN and CDR2 SVGIG (reference sequence). This CDR3 is 12 amino acids long. V was clipped by 5 bases and J by 4 bases, with 10 bases between them. The CDR3 protein is CAWSPGPDTQYF. CDR3 DNA sequence: TGTGCCTGGTCGCCAGGGCCAGATACGCAGTATTTT. Combining the CDR3 with reference TRBV30 and TRBJ2-3 gives the whole variable domain SQTIHQWPATLVQPVGSPLSLECTVEGTSNPNLYWYRQAAGRGLQLLFYSVGIGQISSEVPQNLSASRPQDRQFILSSKKLLLSDSGFYLCAWSPGPDTQYFGPGTRLTVL.

This clone was picked up a small number of times. The chain links TRBV11-3 to TRBJ1-3; a weak D match, TRBD1 (5 bases). The CDR3 runs 14 residues. Germline lookup yields CDR1 SGHNT and CDR2 YENEEA. Between the trimmed V and J ends, which lost 3 bases and 4 bases, there was a span of 10 bases. CDR3 coding DNA: TGTGCCAGCAGCTTGGGGGGAACCGGAAACACCATATATTTT. The encoded protein is CASSLGGTGNTIYF.

V usage is TRBV29-1 and J usage is TRBJ2-7, with TRBD1 matching over 9 bases. Germline CDR1 SQVTM, CDR2 ANQGSEA. CDR3 length: 15 amino acids. V shed 0 bases and J 5 bases; nucleotides not matched to a gene: 8. The CDR3 protein is CSVEDWRTGDHEQYF. CDR3 sequence (DNA): TGCAGCGTTGAAGACTGGCGGACAGGGGACCACGAGCAGTACTTC.

This chain links TRBV6-8 with TRBJ1-5, with 9 bases fitting TRBD1. With 9 bases clipped from V and 4 bases from J, the junction kept 1 base outside the gene matches. CDR1 is MNHGY and CDR2 is SAAAGT in the germline V gene. The CDR3 covers 12 residues. In DNA form, the CDR3 reads TGTGCCAGTGGGACAGGGAATCAGCCCCAGCATTTT. Translation: CASGTGNQPQHF.

This clone appeared a few times. The CDR3 here is CASSGWAGTEAFF. CDR3 bases: TGTGCCAGCAGCGGCTGGGCTGGTACTGAAGCTTTCTTT. The chain recombines TRBV14 with TRBJ1-1; D ambiguous. Germline CDR1 is SGHDN and CDR2 is FVKESK. V was clipped by 5 bases and J by 5 bases, with 12 bases between them. The CDR3 contains 13 residues.

A few counts support this clone. This chain connects TRBV19 to TRBJ2-7; 7 bases are a match to TRBD1. Germline CDR1 and CDR2: LNHDA and SQIVND (reference sequence). The CDR3 contains 14 residues. Unmatched junction bases numbered 2, after V lost 1 base and J lost 2 bases. CDR3 in amino acids: CASSIGTGAYEQYF. CDR3 nucleotides: TGTGCCAGTAGTATAGGTACAGGGGCCTACGAGCAGTACTTC.

This clone was seen a few times. This CDR3 reads CASSRTSGGGETQYF. The CDR3 DNA sequence: TGTGCCAGCAGTCGGACTAGCGGGGGGGGAGAGACCCAGTACTTC. V is TRBV6-8 and J is TRBJ2-5; 15 positions agree with TRBD2. J gave up 4 bases and V 5 bases, and 2 bases lay outside the gene matches. The CDR3 spans 15 residues. Looked up from germline, CDR1 is MNHGY and CDR2 is SAAAGT.